This entry describes one T cell receptor beta chain. Its antigen is still unknown. Base-call qualities are not available, and no considerably larger clone is one nucleotide away. A two-step multiplex PCR was used to amplify TCR-beta CDR3 regions from genomic DNA, and Illumina-compatible adaptors were added in the second step. TCR-beta immunosequencing was performed on an Illumina platform as a commercial immunoSEQ service. Per the original workflow: Repertoires were summarised by productive clonality and by Top 10 Clones, defined as the percentage of T-cell templates derived from the ten most frequent sequences. Values of productive clonality ranged from 0 to 1, with a monoclonal population indicated by a value of 1. Tumour-associated clones, identified using log10 scatter plots, were defined as sequences that made up at least 0.1% of tumour T-cell templates and were not found in the matched non-adjacent lung. Student's t-tests were used for two-group comparisons, ANOVA was used for stages, and linear regression was used for relationships, with analyses conducted in GraphPad Prism7 and R. The table was pulled from immuneACCESS by TCRdb, which kept in-frame rearrangements only. Such tables lose some clones; where checked, under half of the loss comes from unresolved V genes, and the rest has no known cause. The D gene and trimming were derived from the DNA, and the V and J assignments and clone size from that table. The sample yields some 2,000 clones; around 88% were counted once. Of the sample, 3.5% falls within the top ten clones.

Frozen aliquots of unsorted single-cell suspensions were used for genomic DNA extraction with the QIAamp DNA kit. Surgically resected non-small cell lung cancer tissue was used for the tumour samples. Tissues arrived within 2 hours after resection and were immediately processed into single-cell suspensions. Tissue was mechanically dissociated and enzymatically digested with DNase I, collagenase I and hyaluronidase for roughly 30 minutes at 37 °C, then filtered and RBC-lysed. This record comes from a study of immune cell composition in non-small cell lung cancer (dated by TCRdb to 2016 to 2017). About the study as a whole: Histologic subtype, mostly lung adenocarcinoma or squamous cell carcinoma, was determined with H&E together with p63, CK5, Napsin A and TTF-1 immunohistochemistry. Adaptive Biotechnologies TCR-beta sequencing was carried out on a few dozen paired NSCLC tumour and non-adjacent lung specimens, as well as on about 25 tumour-only specimens. For supplementary cohort #1, made up of roughly ten lung adenocarcinoma cases, paired tumour/lung TCR-beta sequencing was done and TIL populations were generated so that tumour reactivity could be assessed. A few tumour specimens that had TCR-beta data belonged to rare histological subtypes and were left out of the subtype comparisons.

The CDR3, cysteine through phenylalanine, is 14 amino acids long. Only the CDR3 part of the read is kept: 42 bases, read in frame from the first base. The trim is 5 bases for V and 10 bases for J, with a gap of 17 bases between the germline ends. CDR1 and CDR2, looked up from the germline V gene, are MGHRA and YSYEKL. Overall results and qualifications from the work: Tumour-associated clones >0.5% occurred in nearly half of NSCLC cases: over 30% of adenocarcinomas versus approximately 82% of squamous carcinomas. The reactivity cohort included only about ten cases, and whether tumour-reactive clones share sequences with the dominant in vivo tumour-associated clones was not shown. In 10 adenocarcinoma cases, maximal tumour-associated clone frequency correlated strongly with TIL tumour reactivity, whereas overall clonality did not. Smoking pack-years did not significantly correlate with tumour TCR-beta clonality. Top 10 clone scores and productive clonality were significantly higher in lung squamous cell carcinoma than in lung adenocarcinoma tumours.

The V and J genes are TRBV4-1 and TRBJ1-4, with TRBD1 perhaps the D gene, on 6 matching bases. The sample comprised lung tumor tissue. This clonotype was obtained from a human donor with non-small cell lung cancer. The DNA sequence reads TGCGCCAGCAGCAACCGGGAGGGGGAAGGAAAACTGTTTTTT. Its product reads: CASSNREGEGKLFF.